This TCR beta chain was profiled in a study of T cell responses to AZD1222 COVID-19 vaccine. About the research overall: Pooled together were second doses at about 4 or about 12 weeks.

This clone appeared a single time. Its antigen is unidentified. This same CDR3 is encoded by further DNA sequences in the sample. General observations from the study: The number of AZD1222 recipients seropositive at baseline was only five to seven.

The protocol was immunoSEQ multiplex PCR, while the TCRdb copy is restricted to in-frame clones and leaves out a portion. The repertoire holds about 120,000 clones, with over 75% as singletons. The sample consisted of peripheral blood, taken on day 0 of AZD1222 vaccination. The TCR was taken from an adult in good health.

For the CDR3, the DNA is TGTGCCAGCAGCTTCGGGGGTAACACTGAAGCTTTCTTT. Translation: CASSFGGNTEAFF. This rearrangement joins TRBV7-9 to TRBJ1-1; TRBD1 might be the D (5 bases). Trimming took off 3 bases at V and 2 bases at J, with 7 bases between the two ends. The CDR3 extends over 13 amino acids. Germline-derived CDR1 and CDR2 are SEHNR and FQNEAQ (reference sequence).